Following are 29 T cell receptor beta chains from one sample sequenced in a study of read filtering for tumor transcriptome and immune sequencing. The library was built from roughly 400 ng RNA with molecular barcoded adaptors for alpha/delta and beta/gamma chains. Using its own MiXCR run on the reads, TCRdb lists one record per CDR3 protein. The sample has 50,000 or so distinct CDR3 sequences, about 12% seen once. Sequences were obtained from a population of CD138-negative cells sorted from bone marrow. The receptors here all came from a donor over 35 with multiple myeloma.

This clonotype occurred many times. V gene TRBV20-1 combines with J gene TRBJ1-1, with D possibly matching TRBD1 (5 bases). The CDR3 consists of 12 residues. Germline V gene sequence: CDR1 DFQATT, CDR2 SNEGSKA (reference sequence). Written as DNA, the CDR3 is TGCAGCCCTGGGCGGGGGGACACTGAAGCTTTCTTT. Translation gives CSPGRGDTEAFF.

The gene calls are TRBV11-2 and TRBJ1-2; 8 bases align to TRBD1. CDR1 is SGHAT and CDR2 is FQNNGV in the germline V gene. J lost 5 bases, V lost 4 bases, and 3 bases had no gene match. The CDR3 totals 13 residues. The DNA for the CDR3 is TGTGCCAGCAGCTCAGACAGGGGATATGGCTACACCTTC. Protein sequence: CASSSDRGYGYTF.

This clonotype was observed many times. This chain links TRBV10-3 with TRBJ2-3, with D tentatively TRBD2 (6 bases). Trimming took 3 bases from V and 5 from J, leaving 9 bases between them. Germline V gene data show CDR1 as ENHRY and CDR2 as SYGVKD. The CDR3 totals 13 residues. The CDR3 DNA sequence: TGTGCCATCAGTGATGGGGGGATAGATACGCAGTATTTT. Translating it yields CAISDGGIDTQYF.

This clonotype was detected a few times. The chain links TRBV29-1 to TRBJ1-1; the match to TRBD1 covers 7 bases. V was clipped by 7 bases and J by 0 bases; unmatched bases: 14. Germline CDR1 SQVTM, CDR2 ANQGSEA. This CDR3 has 16 residues. The CDR3 reads CSASLRQGRVNTEAFF. The CDR3 DNA follows: TGCAGCGCAAGTCTTAGACAGGGCCGAGTGAACACTGAAGCTTTCTTT.

The sample holds many counts of this clonotype. The V and J genes are TRBV20-1 and TRBJ2-1; TRBD2 matches at 9 bases. Trimming at V came to 2 bases and at J to 0 bases, leaving 5 bases not matched to a gene. Germline values: CDR1 DFQATT, CDR2 SNEGSKA (reference sequence). The CDR3 consists of 16 residues. CDR3 sequence reads: CSARLAGRSSYNEQFF. The CDR3 DNA reads TGCAGTGCTAGACTAGCGGGGAGAAGCTCCTACAATGAGCAGTTCTTC.

This clonotype was detected many times. The chain couples TRBV28 to TRBJ1-2; TRBD1 agrees at 8 bases. CDR3 size: 14 residues. Per the germline V gene, CDR1 is MDHEN and CDR2 is SYDVKM. Losses at the gene ends were 5 bases for V and 5 bases for J; bases not matched to a gene: 7. Here the CDR3 DNA reads TGTGCCAGCAGTCTATTACAGGGGGGGTATGGCTACACCTTC. Translated, it gives CASSLLQGGYGYTF.

This clonotype showed up just a few times. The V call is TRBV7-3, the J call TRBJ2-3; D is perhaps TRBD2 (7 bases). The CDR3 extends over 15 amino acids. The germline V gene has CDR1 SGHTA and CDR2 FQGTGA. V lost 6 bases to trimming and J lost 2 bases, with 15 bases between them. CDR3 protein: CASSGIGGHTDTQYF. In DNA form, the CDR3 reads TGTGCCAGCAGTGGCATCGGGGGGCACACAGATACGCAGTATTTT.

This clonotype was found many times. This sequence joins TRBV5-1 and TRBJ2-2, with TRBD1 matching 9 bases. The V gene's germline CDR1 is SGHRS and CDR2 YFSETQ. This CDR3 is 15 amino acids long. Germline trimming cut 4 bases from V and 6 bases from J; bases unmatched to any gene: 7. Here the CDR3 reads CASSERTGDSGELFF. As DNA, the CDR3 is TGCGCCAGCAGCGAGCGGACAGGGGATTCCGGGGAGCTGTTTTTT.

This clonotype has a count of ten or more. The chain couples TRBV3-1 to TRBJ2-1; D is unresolved. Germline CDR1 is LGHDT and CDR2 is YNNKEL (reference sequence). CDR3 size: 16 residues. Deletions cut 3 bases from V and 4 bases from J, with 16 bases between. The CDR3, as DNA: TGTGCCAGCAGCCACAACGACCGAATTTCTTACAATGAGCAGTTCTTC. It codes for CASSHNDRISYNEQFF.

In this sample, this clonotype turned up many times. V usage is TRBV9 and J usage is TRBJ1-5; D uncertain. The CDR3 covers 12 residues. Germline V gene data show CDR1 as SGDLS and CDR2 as YYNGEE. Between the trimmed V and J ends, which lost 3 bases and 8 bases, there was a span of 9 bases. CDR3 coding DNA: TGTGCCAGCAGCGGAGATAATGAGCCCCAGCATTTT. Translating it yields CASSGDNEPQHF.

In this sample, this clonotype turned up many times. This chain joins TRBV20-1 and TRBJ1-2; D perhaps matches TRBD1 (5 bases). Trimming took 6 bases from V and 4 from J, leaving 18 bases between them. The germline gives CDR1 DFQATT, CDR2 SNEGSKA (reference sequence). The length of the CDR3 is 14 residues. The CDR3 reads CSAESTGGGYGYTF. CDR3 sequence (DNA): TGCAGTGCGGAATCCACCGGGGGAGGCTATGGCTACACCTTC.

Details on this clonotype: A far more abundant clone sits one base away, making this likely a read error. This sequence joins TRBV12-3 or TRBV12-4 and TRBJ1-1; D is uncertain. This CDR3 region has 16 residues. V lost 2 bases, J lost 1 base, and 14 bases lay in between. CDR3 region: CASSLWGPGENTEAFF. As DNA, the CDR3 is TGTGCCAGCAGTTTATGGGGTCCTGGGGAGAACACTGAAGCTTTCTTT.

This clonotype appeared many times. The chain combines TRBV7-2 with TRBJ1-5; D uncertain. The CDR3 contains 13 residues. V gave up 5 bases and J gave up 6 bases, with 11 bases separating them. CDR1 is SGHTA and CDR2 is FQGNSA in the germline V gene. The CDR3 reads CASSPKVGQPQHF. CDR3 DNA sequence: TGTGCCAGCAGCCCCAAAGTCGGTCAGCCCCAGCATTTT. Based on the CDR3 plus reference TRBV7-2 and TRBJ1-5, the full variable domain is GAGVSQSPSNKVTEKGKDVELRCDPISGHTALYWYRQSLGQGLEFLIYFQGNSAPDKSGLPSDRFSAERTGGSVSTLTIQRTQQEDSAVYLCASSPKVGQPQHFGDGTRLSIL.

This clonotype was detected ten times or more. In DNA, the CDR3 is TGTGCCAGCAGCTTTCGGGTTTTAGGGACCCAGTACTTC. Encoded protein: CASSFRVLGTQYF. V and J are TRBV5-4 and TRBJ2-5; D unclear. The CDR3 contains 13 residues. The V end was cut by 2 bases, the J end by 7 bases, with 12 bases between. Germline V gives CDR1 SGHNT, CDR2 YYREEE (reference sequence).

This clonotype has a handful of counts. Being one base from a much bigger clone, this may be a read error. V and J are TRBV3-1 and TRBJ1-5; no firm D call. The CDR3 totals 13 residues. The V gene's germline CDR1 is LGHDT and CDR2 YNNKEL (reference sequence). CDR3 nucleotide sequence: TGTGCCTGCAGCCAGTCGACCGATCAGCCCCAGCATTTT. Its protein product is CACSQSTDQPQHF.

To note about this clonotype: A much larger clonotype is one base distant, so this may be a read error. The chain carries TRBV10-3 and TRBJ1-5; no firm D call. The CDR3 loop spans 14 amino acids. V was shortened by 8 bases and J by 6 bases, with 17 bases between the two germline ends. Looked up from germline, CDR1 is ENHRY and CDR2 is SYGVKD. The CDR3 region has the DNA TGTGCCATCGGGGATGTGCAGGCGGGTCAGCCCCAGCATTTT. This translates into CAIGDVQAGQPQHF.

This clonotype came up many times. The chain has TRBV6-2 or TRBV6-3 and TRBJ2-5, with TRBD1 matching over 7 bases. The CDR3 runs to 14 residues. The junction had 8 bases not matched to a gene; V was cut back by 7 bases and J by 3 bases. Germline loops: CDR1 MNHEY, CDR2 SVGEGT. The CDR3 coding sequence is TGTGCCAGCACAAGGACAGGAGAAAAAGAGACCCAGTACTTC. Translation: CASTRTGEKETQYF.

This clonotype was observed at least ten times. Here the CDR3 DNA reads TGTGCCAGCAGTTACTTGACAGATACGCAGTATTTT. It codes for CASSYLTDTQYF. This sequence joins TRBV6-2 or TRBV6-3 and TRBJ2-3; D is unresolved. The CDR3 loop spans 12 amino acids. Germline V lookup: CDR1 MNHEY, CDR2 SVGEGT. V lost 1 base and J lost 3, with 2 bases in between.

The rearrangement uses TRBV7-9 and TRBJ1-1; 7 bases are shared with TRBD1. The germline V gene encodes CDR1 SEHNR and CDR2 FQNEAQ (reference sequence). The CDR3 runs 14 residues. With 5 bases clipped from V and 6 bases from J, the junction kept 9 bases outside the gene matches. The CDR3 loop reads CASSPRQGGPEAFF. DNA for the CDR3: TGTGCCAGCAGCCCACGGCAGGGGGGGCCTGAAGCTTTCTTT.

Turning to this clonotype: A much bigger clone sits one base away, suggesting this may be a read error. This chain links TRBV11-3 with TRBJ2-2; D may be TRBD2 (5 bases). The CDR3 sequence is 13 residues long. Germline CDR1 and CDR2: SGHNT and YENEEA. The CDR3 reads CASSIGGYGELLF. CDR3 nucleotides: TGTGCCAGCAGCATCGGTGGATACGGGGAGCTGCTTTTT.

This clonotype was seen repeatedly, ten times or more. The chain couples TRBV2 to TRBJ2-1; no definite D call. Germline V gene data show CDR1 as SNHLY and CDR2 as FYNNEI. The CDR3 loop spans 14 amino acids. Trimming took 0 bases from V and 7 from J, leaving 10 bases between them. The CDR3 spells CASSEALEGNEQFF. The DNA of the CDR3 is TGTGCCAGCAGTGAAGCGCTAGAAGGTAATGAGCAGTTCTTC.

This clonotype came up many times. The chain joins TRBV7-2 to TRBJ2-3; 7 bases line up with TRBD2. The CDR3 is 14 amino acids. Germline V gives CDR1 SGHTA, CDR2 FQGNSA. V shed 5 bases and J 4 bases; nucleotides not matched to a gene: 6. The CDR3: CASSPGLVADTQYF. The CDR3 region has the DNA TGTGCCAGCAGCCCCGGACTAGTAGCAGATACGCAGTATTTT.

On this clonotype itself: A much larger clone differs from this one at a single base, so this may be a read error. V is TRBV18 and J is TRBJ2-3; D gene ambiguous. This CDR3 is built from 11 residues. Per the germline V gene, CDR1 is KGHSH and CDR2 is LQKENI. CDR3 nucleotides: TGTGCCAGCTCACCTGCAGATTCGCAGTATTTT. Residues: CASSPADSQYF. Using reference TRBV18 and TRBJ2-3 for the parts outside the CDR3, the full variable domain is NAGVMQNPRHLVRRRGQEARLRCSPMKGHSHVYWYRQLPEEGLKFMVYLQKENIIDESGMPKERFSAEFPKEGPSILRIQQVVRGDSAAYFCASSPADSQYFGPGTRLTVL.

This clonotype has a count of ten or more. One end of the junction does not line up with germline, which may come from a read error. The chain employs TRBV7-7 and TRBJ2-5; 7 bases are a match to TRBD1. The CDR3 runs to 14 residues. Germline loops: CDR1 SSHAT, CDR2 FNYEAQ (reference sequence). CDR3 bases: TGTGCTAGCAGCTTGGGAGACAGGGTCGGGACCCAGTACTTC. Encoded protein: CASSLGDRVGTQYF.

This clonotype was counted many times. The chain combines TRBV6-2 or TRBV6-3 with TRBJ1-1; no firm D call. V shed 7 bases and J shed 5 bases, with 14 bases lying between them. Germline loops: CDR1 MNHEY, CDR2 SVGEGT. There are 13 residues in the CDR3. This CDR3 is CASIPLGRTEAFF. DNA of the CDR3: TGTGCCAGCATCCCTCTCGGGAGGACTGAAGCTTTCTTT.

To note about this clonotype: One end of the junction does not line up with germline, which may come from a read error. This chain joins TRBV11-2 and TRBJ2-1; D is unresolved. CDR1 is SGHAT and CDR2 is FQNNGV in the germline V gene. The CDR3 runs to 12 residues. CDR3 residues: CASCFRTIERFF. The CDR3 DNA follows: TGTGCCAGCTGCTTTAGGACCATTGAGCGGTTCTTC.

J is TRBJ1-2 and V is TRBV5-1; D might be TRBD1 (5 bases). In germline, CDR1 is SGHRS, CDR2 YFSETQ. The V end lost 4 bases, the J end lost 2 bases, and 18 bases lay between the germline ends. The CDR3 is 16 residues long. The DNA for the CDR3 is TGCGCCAGCAGCCATGATCCGGGACGAAGGAACTATGGCTACACCTTC. Encoded protein: CASSHDPGRRNYGYTF.

The gene calls are TRBV4-2 and TRBJ2-1; TRBD2 matches 9 bases. The CDR3 is 17 amino acids. In germline, CDR1 is LGHNA, CDR2 YNFKEQ. Trimming at V came to 0 bases and at J to 8 bases, leaving 11 bases not matched to a gene. CDR3 in DNA: TGTGCCAGCAGCCAAGAAGCAATGGGCGGGGGGGCGCATGAGCAGTTCTTC. Translated: CASSQEAMGGGAHEQFF.

This clonotype was counted many times. The junction shows a germline mismatch at one end, possibly a read error. V is TRBV7-7 and J is TRBJ2-1; D remains unclear. CDR1 is SSHAT, CDR2 FNYEAQ, per germline (reference sequence). The CDR3 has 14 residues. The CDR3 sequence: CASSLRGSYNEQFF. CDR3 nucleotide sequence: TGTGCTAGCAGCTTGCGTGGATCCTACAATGAGCAGTTCTTC.